The text below deals with one T cell receptor (beta chain). As yet, its antigen is unknown. These data are taken from a study of T cell responses to AZD1222 COVID-19 vaccine. Whole-study results and caveats: Targeting of unmutated variant regions was reportedly seen in nearly half of spike-specific TCRs. Repertoires were collected only later (after the peak T cell response had occurred). Only a handful of AZD1222 recipients were seropositive at baseline. Increases in Spike-specific TCR breadth and depth were seen after two AZD1222 doses.

Generated by immunoSEQ multiplex PCR, the TCRdb table keeps only in-frame clones and is missing some. There are 200,000 to 250,000 clones in the sample; under 95% occur only once, and around 1% lies in the top ten. Germline V gene data show CDR1 as KGHSH and CDR2 as LQKENI. The CDR3 spans 16 residues. V was pared by 1 base and J by 4 bases, with 8 bases of the junction left unmatched. This receptor was obtained from an adult in good health. The specimen was peripheral blood, collected on day 0 of MenACWY control vaccination. This sequence joins TRBV18 and TRBJ2-3; 7 bases agree with TRBD1. CDR3 loop: CASSPQVGQGADTQYF. The CDR3 DNA follows: TGTGCCAGCTCACCACAGGTGGGGCAGGGGGCAGATACGCAGTATTTT.